These T cell receptor beta chains were read from a single sample in a study of cytomegalovirus exposure and HLA in healthy donors. Using immunoSEQ multiplex PCR, the repertoire was profiled, and TCRdb retains in-frame clones only, with some absent. The table lists roughly 160,000 clones, around four fifths of them singletons. Material for sequencing was PBMCs. The receptors here all came from a man aged 30 to 39 in good health and CMV-seronegative. Both conserved end residues are part of each CDR3. Fields, in order: D gene, clone size, V gene, J gene, CDR3 DNA, CDR3 protein. D genes are given only for firm matches. Clone sizes are given selectively: once, few, many, or a class where the clone is expanded.

D gene: TRBD1; clone size: once; V gene: TRBV30; J gene: TRBJ1-6; CDR3 DNA: TGTGCCGGGACAGTGACAGTAATCCGTAATTCACCCCTCCACTTT; CDR3 protein: CAGTVTVIRNSPLHF
D gene: TRBD1; clone size: .; V gene: TRBV11-2; J gene: TRBJ2-7; CDR3 DNA: TGTGCCAGCAGCTTAGTAGGGACAGCGAGCTCCTACGAGCAGTACTTC; CDR3 protein: CASSLVGTASSYEQYF
D gene: TRBD1; clone size: .; V gene: TRBV5-1; J gene: TRBJ2-1; CDR3 DNA: TGCGCCAGCAGCTTGTTAAGGACAGGGGGCGGCTACAATGAGCAGTTCTTC; CDR3 protein: CASSLLRTGGGYNEQFF
D gene: .; clone size: few; V gene: TRBV29-1; J gene: TRBJ1-2; CDR3 DNA: TGCAGCGTTGAATCTCAGGGCCCCTATGGCTACACCTTC; CDR3 protein: CSVESQGPYGYTF
D gene: TRBD1; clone size: .; V gene: TRBV19; J gene: TRBJ2-7; CDR3 DNA: TGTGCCAGTAGTATGGGAGGACAGGGGGCTTACGAGCAGTACTTC; CDR3 protein: CASSMGGQGAYEQYF
D gene: .; clone size: .; V gene: TRBV15; J gene: TRBJ2-5; CDR3 DNA: TGTGCCACCAGCGGAGTGGGATTCCCGCGGGAAGAGACCCAGTACTTC; CDR3 protein: CATSGVGFPREETQYF
D gene: TRBD1; clone size: .; V gene: TRBV6-1; J gene: TRBJ1-2; CDR3 DNA: TGTGCCAGCACCCCTCGACAGGGAGATTTTGGTGGCTACACCTTC; CDR3 protein: CASTPRQGDFGGYTF
D gene: .; clone size: .; V gene: TRBV28; J gene: TRBJ2-5; CDR3 DNA: TGTGCCAGCACCCAGCGGGAGACCCAGTACTTC; CDR3 protein: CASTQRETQYF
D gene: .; clone size: few; V gene: TRBV6-5; J gene: TRBJ2-7; CDR3 DNA: TGTGCCAGCCGCACCGCGGGGCCCGAGCAGTACTTC; CDR3 protein: CASRTAGPEQYF
D gene: TRBD2; clone size: .; V gene: TRBV9; J gene: TRBJ2-1; CDR3 DNA: TGTGCCAGCAGCCAGGGACTAGCGGGTTACAATGAGCAGTTCTTC; CDR3 protein: CASSQGLAGYNEQFF
D gene: TRBD1; clone size: .; V gene: TRBV4-1; J gene: TRBJ2-7; CDR3 DNA: TGCGCCAGCAGCCAAGTTACAGGGGACTACGAGCAGTACTTC; CDR3 protein: CASSQVTGDYEQYF
D gene: .; clone size: .; V gene: TRBV11-3; J gene: TRBJ2-7; CDR3 DNA: TGTGCCAGCAGCCCCCCCGCGGGAAACGAGCAGTACTTC; CDR3 protein: CASSPPAGNEQYF
D gene: TRBD2; clone size: .; V gene: TRBV5-3; J gene: TRBJ2-5; CDR3 DNA: TGTGCCCAAAGGCTACTAGCGTACCAAGAGACCCAGTACTTC; CDR3 protein: CAQRLLAYQETQYF
D gene: .; clone size: .; V gene: TRBV6-4; J gene: TRBJ2-2; CDR3 DNA: TGTGCCAGCAGGGAACAGGGTAATGCGAACACCGGGGAGCTGTTTTTT; CDR3 protein: CASREQGNANTGELFF
D gene: TRBD1; clone size: .; V gene: TRBV5-8; J gene: TRBJ1-5; CDR3 DNA: TGTGCCAGCAGCTTCAGACAGGGGGCGAATCAGCCCCAGCATTTT; CDR3 protein: CASSFRQGANQPQHF
D gene: .; clone size: .; V gene: TRBV18; J gene: TRBJ2-1; CDR3 DNA: TGTGCCAGCTCACCAAACGAATGGACAACTAACAATGAGCAGTTCTTC; CDR3 protein: CASSPNEWTTNNEQFF
D gene: .; clone size: .; V gene: TRBV30; J gene: TRBJ1-5; CDR3 DNA: TGTGCCTGGAGTGTTGGGGGGGACAAGCCCCAGCATTTT; CDR3 protein: CAWSVGGDKPQHF
D gene: TRBD2; clone size: .; V gene: TRBV7-8; J gene: TRBJ2-2; CDR3 DNA: TGTGCCAGCAGCGGGGGAACGAGGGAGGGATCCGGGGAGCTGTTTTTT; CDR3 protein: CASSGGTREGSGELFF
D gene: TRBD1; clone size: .; V gene: TRBV28; J gene: TRBJ2-7; CDR3 DNA: TGTGCCAGCAGTCCACCCCCGACAGGGCTCTACGAGCAGTACTTC; CDR3 protein: CASSPPPTGLYEQYF
D gene: TRBD2; clone size: .; V gene: TRBV27; J gene: TRBJ2-7; CDR3 DNA: TGTGCCAGCAACCCCGGGACTAGCGGCAACGAGCAGTACTTC; CDR3 protein: CASNPGTSGNEQYF